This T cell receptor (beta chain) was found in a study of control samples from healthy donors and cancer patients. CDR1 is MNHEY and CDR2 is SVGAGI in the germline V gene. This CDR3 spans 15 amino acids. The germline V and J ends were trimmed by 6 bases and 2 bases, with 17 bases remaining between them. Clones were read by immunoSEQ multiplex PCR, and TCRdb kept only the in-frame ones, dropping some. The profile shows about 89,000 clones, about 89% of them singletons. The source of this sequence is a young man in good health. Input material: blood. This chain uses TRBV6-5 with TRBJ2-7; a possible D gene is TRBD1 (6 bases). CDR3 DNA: TGTGCCAGCAGCCCGGACAGCCCGGTCCCCTACGAGCAGTACTTC. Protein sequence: CASSPDSPVPYEQYF.